Following are 21 T cell receptor beta chains from one sample sequenced in a study of blood T cells in healthy people across ages. Alongside a J-beta primer mix, a sample-barcoded 5' primer served in a second PCR lasting roughly 7 to 11 cycles. Via MiXCR, TCRdb re-called the 5' RACE reads, giving one row per CDR3 protein. The sample includes some 1.5 million distinct CDR3 sequences, over 25% seen only once; the top ten take over 7%. Material for sequencing was blood. The receptors shown here come from a young woman in good health.

This clonotype showed up just once. A much more abundant neighbour one base away suggests this may be a read error. V is TRBV6-6 and J is TRBJ2-6, with a weak D call TRBD2 (5 bases). CDR1 is MNHNY, CDR2 SVGAGI, per germline (reference sequence). The V end lost 11 bases, the J end lost 2 bases, and 19 bases lay between the germline ends. The CDR3 extends over 16 amino acids. This CDR3 is CACKAMKEAGANVLTF. DNA for the CDR3: TGTGCCTGCAAGGCCATGAAGGAGGCTGGGGCCAACGTCCTGACTTTC.

The chain recombines TRBV3-1 with TRBJ2-3, with 9 nucleotides matching TRBD2. Looked up from germline, CDR1 is LGHDT and CDR2 is YNNKEL (reference sequence). J was trimmed by 5 bases and V by 3 bases; bases with no gene match: 6. The CDR3 is 15 residues long. The CDR3 region is CASSHGAGGRDTQYF. CDR3 in DNA: TGTGCCAGCAGCCATGGGGCGGGGGGGAGAGATACGCAGTATTTT.

Worth noting for this clonotype: Just one base apart from a much larger clone, this may be a read error. This chain links TRBV6-5 with TRBJ1-6, with D tentatively TRBD1 (5 bases). Per the germline V gene, CDR1 is MNHEY and CDR2 is SVGAGI. This CDR3 region has 15 residues. V lost 5 bases to trimming and J lost 9 bases, with 17 bases between them. The CDR3 sequence: CASSPVRVGLSPLHF. The CDR3 coding sequence is TGTGCCAGCAGTCCCGTCAGGGTCGGGCTTTCACCCCTCCACTTT.

The chain is built from TRBV18 and TRBJ2-6; D possibly uses TRBD1 or TRBD2 (5 bases each). Germline CDR1 KGHSH, CDR2 LQKENI. V was cut by 6 bases and J by 2 bases, with 11 bases left in between. The length of the CDR3 is 15 residues. The CDR3 coding sequence is TGTGCCAGCTCGCGCCGGGACGCTGGGGCCAACGTCCTGACTTTC. It specifies CASSRRDAGANVLTF.

This clonotype was counted many times. V gene TRBV10-3 combines with J gene TRBJ2-5; D is unclear. Germline assignment: CDR1 ENHRY and CDR2 SYGVKD. Between the trimmed V and J ends, which lost 3 bases and 4 bases, there was a span of 12 bases. The CDR3 consists of 14 residues. CDR3 residues: CAISERLVLETQYF. In DNA form, the CDR3 reads TGTGCCATCAGTGAAAGACTCGTACTAGAGACCCAGTACTTC.

This clonotype came up a few times. The genes are TRBV25-1 and TRBJ2-3; the match to TRBD1 covers 12 bases. This CDR3 is built from 17 residues. V lost 1 base, J lost 3 bases, and 5 bases stayed unmatched. In germline, CDR1 is MGHDK, CDR2 SYGVNS. In DNA form, the CDR3 reads TGTGCCAGCAGTGAATCCCCGGGACAGGGGGCGACAGATACGCAGTATTTT. This gives the protein CASSESPGQGATDTQYF.

This clonotype was detected a few times. At one of its ends the junction is not consistent with the germline gene, which may arise from a read error. The chain couples TRBV9 to TRBJ2-3; 8 bases align to TRBD1. CDR3 length equals 16 residues. Per germline, CDR1 SGDLS and CDR2 YYNGEE. The CDR3 region is CASSVEAGQGRDTQYF. CDR3 DNA: TGTGCCAGCAGTGTAGAAGCAGGACAGGGTCGGGATACGCAGTATTTT.

This rearrangement joins TRBV3-1 to TRBJ2-1, with no clear D. V lost 0 bases and J lost 8, with 11 bases in between. The CDR3 covers 14 residues. Germline V gene lookup returns CDR1 LGHDT and CDR2 YNNKEL (reference sequence). Here the CDR3 DNA reads TGTGCCAGCAGCCAAGATTTACCCGAGGATGAGCAGTTCTTC. It encodes CASSQDLPEDEQFF.

This clonotype has at least ten counts. The chain combines TRBV12-3 or TRBV12-4 with TRBJ2-7; TRBD2 might be the D (6 bases). Trimming stripped 1 base from V and 2 bases from J, with 9 bases between. The CDR3 runs to 14 residues. In DNA form, the CDR3 reads TGTGCCAGCAGTTTAGATTCGGGAGCCTACGAGCAGTACTTC. Amino acid sequence: CASSLDSGAYEQYF.

This chain links TRBV2 with TRBJ1-5; D is unclear. This CDR3 comprises 18 residues. Trimming stripped 5 bases from V and 5 bases from J, with 25 bases between. The germline V gene has CDR1 SNHLY and CDR2 FYNNEI. DNA for the CDR3: TGTGCCAGCAGTATCCCCGTCCGCGACATCTACTCCTATCAGCCCCAGCATTTT. This translates into CASSIPVRDIYSYQPQHF.

The gene calls are TRBV7-2 and TRBJ2-3; 10 positions match TRBD2. This CDR3 spans 15 amino acids. CDR1 SGHTA and CDR2 FQGNSA come from the germline V gene. V lost 7 bases, J lost 6 bases, and 10 bases stayed unmatched. CDR3 loop: CASIPTGLAHDTQYF. CDR3 DNA: TGTGCCAGCATCCCCACGGGACTAGCGCACGATACGCAGTATTTT.

On this clonotype: Given a much more abundant clone one base away, this may be a read error. The J gene is TRBJ2-7, the V gene TRBV20-1, with D possibly matching TRBD1 (6 bases). The ends were cut back, 0 bases at V and 1 base at J, with 13 bases in the middle. Germline CDR1 DFQATT, CDR2 SNEGSKA (reference sequence). The CDR3 has 15 residues. CDR3 sequence (DNA): TGCAGTGCTAGAGATGGGAACAGGGCGTCCTACGAGCAGTACTTC. This gives the protein CSARDGNRASYEQYF.

The table lists this clonotype with many counts. The J gene is TRBJ2-7, the V gene TRBV5-1; 7 bases are shared with TRBD2. Trimming cost V 1 base and J 0 bases; bases outside gene matches: 4. CDR3 length: 15 residues. The germline gives CDR1 SGHRS, CDR2 YFSETQ. CDR3 protein: CASSLTSGDSYEQYF. CDR3 DNA: TGCGCCAGCAGCTTGACGAGCGGGGACTCCTACGAGCAGTACTTC.

This clonotype was found once. The gene calls are TRBV2 and TRBJ2-1; D not certain. V gave up 2 bases and J gave up 5 bases, with 13 bases separating them. The CDR3 consists of 15 residues. In germline, CDR1 is SNHLY, CDR2 FYNNEI. The chain's CDR3 is CASSEIRTINNEQFF. CDR3 in DNA: TGTGCCAGCAGTGAAATCAGGACCATAAACAATGAGCAGTTCTTC.

The J gene is TRBJ1-1, the V gene TRBV29-1; D is perhaps TRBD1 (6 bases). Looked up from germline, CDR1 is SQVTM and CDR2 is ANQGSEA. This CDR3 comprises 13 residues. V was shortened by 6 bases and J by 1 base, with 12 bases between the two germline ends. The CDR3 loop is CSVGGSWNTEAFF. The CDR3 region has the DNA TGCAGCGTAGGGGGAAGCTGGAACACTGAAGCTTTCTTT.

This clonotype showed up just a few times. This chain joins TRBV12-3 or TRBV12-4 and TRBJ2-3; D gene uncertain. The V and J ends lost 6 bases and 2 bases respectively, with 12 bases between them. The CDR3 length is 14 residues. The CDR3 DNA is TGTGCCAGCAGCCCCGAATCTAACACAGATACGCAGTATTTT. Translated, it gives CASSPESNTDTQYF.

There are many counts of this clonotype. The J gene is TRBJ2-7, the V gene TRBV12-3 or TRBV12-4; possibly TRBD1 for D (6 bases). The V and J ends lost 1 base and 2 bases respectively, with 9 bases between them. The CDR3 covers 14 residues. The CDR3 sequence is CASSLEGDAYEQYF. The DNA for the CDR3 is TGTGCCAGCAGTTTAGAGGGGGACGCCTACGAGCAGTACTTC.

Of note for this clonotype: A read error is possible here, since a much larger clone lies one base away. V and J are TRBV20-1 and TRBJ2-5, with 7 bases fitting TRBD2. Germline V gene data show CDR1 as DFQATT and CDR2 as SNEGSKA (reference sequence). The CDR3 has 14 residues. This CDR3 is CSATLTRGKETHYF. CDR3 DNA: TGCAGTGCCACACTGACGCGGGGGAAAGAGACCCACTACTTC.

This clonotype appeared many times. V and J are TRBV29-1 and TRBJ1-1; the D is unclear. CDR3 length: 12 residues. From germline, CDR1 is SQVTM and CDR2 ANQGSEA. V was shortened by 6 bases and J by 1 base, with 9 bases between the two germline ends. The CDR3 protein is CSVTTKNTEAFF. CDR3 nucleotide sequence: TGCAGCGTGACGACCAAGAACACTGAAGCTTTCTTT. Complete variable domain (other parts from reference TRBV29-1 and TRBJ1-1): SAVISQKPSRDICQRGTSLTIQCQVDSQVTMMFWYRQQPGQSLTLIATANQGSEATYESGFVIDKFPISRPNLTFSTLTVSNMSPEDSSIYLCSVTTKNTEAFFGQGTRLTVV.

The gene calls are TRBV7-2 and TRBJ2-7, with no clear D. Looked up from germline, CDR1 is SGHTA and CDR2 is FQGNSA. The CDR3 covers 14 residues. Trimming took off 4 bases at V and 2 bases at J, with 12 bases between the two ends. CDR3 DNA: TGTGCCAGCAGCTCCTGGGTAGGGCCCTACGAGCAGTACTTC. Protein: CASSSWVGPYEQYF.

The gene calls are TRBV5-1 and TRBJ1-1, with 7 bases matching TRBD1. This CDR3 is 15 amino acids long. V lost 4 bases and J lost 6; bases outside the gene matches: 12. Germline V gene lookup returns CDR1 SGHRS and CDR2 YFSETQ. The CDR3 loop is CASSRGTEGIPEAFF. The DNA of the CDR3 is TGCGCCAGCAGCCGAGGGACAGAGGGAATACCTGAAGCTTTCTTT.